This entry lists 24 T cell receptor beta chains sequenced from one sample in a study of technical replicates of blood from several donors (dated by TCRdb to 2016 to 2017). Libraries were prepared through the immunoSEQ multiplex PCR assay. The table was pulled from immuneACCESS by TCRdb, which kept in-frame rearrangements only. Such tables lose some clones; where checked, under half of the loss comes from unresolved V genes, and the rest has no known cause. This sample is represented by tens of thousands of clones; around 95% of them were singletons. The top ten hold less than 0.25% of the sample. The specimen was T cells isolated from PBMCs. The receptors were sampled from a human donor in good health.

The count of this clone is one. V usage is TRBV14 and J usage is TRBJ2-1, with D perhaps matching TRBD2 (6 bases). The V end was cut by 0 bases, the J end by 8 bases, with 17 bases between. This CDR3 has 16 amino acids. CDR1 and CDR2 from the germline V gene are SGHDN and FVKESK. CDR3 loop: CASSQEIGGRIYEQFF. DNA for the CDR3: TGTGCCAGCAGCCAAGAGATCGGGGGTCGGATTTATGAGCAGTTCTTC.

The V call is TRBV30, the J call TRBJ2-7; perhaps TRBD1 as D (6 bases). Trimming shortened V by 4 bases and J by 3 bases, and 16 bases separated the two germline ends. In germline, CDR1 is GTSNPN, CDR2 SVGIG (reference sequence). This CDR3 spans 14 amino acids. CDR3 loop: CAWTKGGQFYEQYF. The DNA of the CDR3 is TGTGCCTGGACCAAAGGGGGACAATTCTACGAGCAGTACTTC. Full variable domain (outside the CDR3, taken from reference TRBV30 and TRBJ2-7): SQTIHQWPATLVQPVGSPLSLECTVEGTSNPNLYWYRQAAGRGLQLLFYSVGIGQISSEVPQNLSASRPQDRQFILSSKKLLLSDSGFYLCAWTKGGQFYEQYFGPGTRLTVT.

To note about this clone: Because the CDR3 is missing its conserved closing phenylalanine or tryptophan, this is likely a read error. Because the CDR3's place on the DNA is in doubt, the DNA is left out and the CDR3 is given as listed by TCRdb. The J gene is TRBJ1-4, the V gene TRBV2; the table assigns TRBD1, which was not confirmed against the DNA. The CDR3 is 8 residues long, ends included. Germline CDR1 and CDR2: SNHLY and FYNNEI. CDR3 loop: CASRTETL.

The chain couples TRBV30 to TRBJ2-3; unclear D gene. The CDR3 length is 14 residues. The V gene's germline CDR1 is GTSNPN and CDR2 SVGIG (reference sequence). Trimming removed 3 bases at V and 6 bases at J, with 16 bases between. CDR3: CAWRGRNTWDTQYF. In DNA, the CDR3 is TGTGCCTGGAGGGGCAGGAATACTTGGGATACGCAGTATTTT.

The V and J genes are TRBV10-3 and TRBJ2-1; D is uncertain. The CDR3 consists of 13 residues. Trimming took 2 bases from V and 6 from J, leaving 8 bases between them. CDR1 and CDR2 (germline): ENHRY, SYGVKD. CDR3 loop: CAISENMPNEQFF. CDR3 bases: TGTGCCATCAGTGAGAACATGCCCAATGAGCAGTTCTTC.

The chain joins TRBV10-3 to TRBJ1-2; D possibly corresponds to TRBD1 (5 bases). CDR1 and CDR2 (germline): ENHRY, SYGVKD. The CDR3 sequence is 13 residues long. Trimming stripped 1 base from V and 5 bases from J, with 8 bases between. DNA for the CDR3: TGTGCCATCAGTGAGTTGACAGTTTATGGCTACACCTTC. Encoded protein: CAISELTVYGYTF.

The J gene is TRBJ2-1, the V gene TRBV6-1, with 9 bases that match TRBD1. CDR1 is MNHNS, CDR2 SASEGT, per germline. This CDR3 has 14 amino acids. The J segment lost 7 bases and the V segment lost 7 bases, leaving 8 bases of the junction unmatched. Here the CDR3 DNA reads TGTGCCAGCATGCATCCCGGGACAGGGAATGAGCAGTTCTTC. It yields the protein CASMHPGTGNEQFF.

The V call is TRBV21-1, the J call TRBJ2-7; the D call in the table, TRBD2, was not verified against the DNA. TRBV21-1 is flagged as a pseudogene. CDR3 length equals 13 residues. CDR3 protein: CASSIPFPREQYF. DNA for the CDR3: TGTGCCAGCAGCATCCCTTTCCCGCGGGAGCAGTACTTC.

V and J are TRBV7-8 and TRBJ1-1; D not certain. Germline V gives CDR1 SGHVS, CDR2 FQNEAQ. The CDR3 covers 15 residues. Trimming stripped 5 bases from V and 2 bases from J, with 15 bases between. The CDR3 bases are TGTGCCAGCAGCCCGAGATGGGCCTTTAACACTGAAGCTTTCTTT. The encoded protein is CASSPRWAFNTEAFF.

The gene calls are TRBV28 and TRBJ1-4; 7 bases align to TRBD1. Germline values: CDR1 MDHEN, CDR2 SYDVKM. The CDR3 contains 15 residues. Unmatched junction bases numbered 4, after V lost 1 base and J lost 5 bases. CDR3 sequence: CASSLLAGGNEKLFF. The CDR3 DNA follows: TGTGCCAGCAGTTTATTGGCAGGGGGGAATGAAAAACTGTTTTTT. The full variable domain, with the rest looked up from reference TRBV28 and TRBJ1-4, is DVKVTQSSRYLVKRTGEKVFLECVQDMDHENMFWYRQDPGLGLRLIYFSYDVKMKEKGDIPEGYSVSREKKERFSLILESASTNQTSMYLCASSLLAGGNEKLFFGSGTQLSVL.

The chain carries TRBV7-9 and TRBJ1-2; tentative D call: TRBD1 (6 bases). The V end lost 1 base, the J end lost 8 bases, and 17 bases lay between the germline ends. CDR1 is SEHNR, CDR2 FQNEAQ, per germline (reference sequence). The CDR3 runs to 15 residues. For the CDR3, the DNA is TGTGCCAGCAGCTTAGGAACCCCAGGGGATAGGGGCTACACCTTC. Translated, it gives CASSLGTPGDRGYTF.

This chain links TRBV6-5 with TRBJ2-1; 12 bases are shared with TRBD2. V shed 6 bases, J shed 13 bases, and the junction held 7 bases outside the gene matches. CDR1 is MNHEY and CDR2 is SVGAGI in the germline V gene. The CDR3 contains 13 residues. DNA for the CDR3: TGTGCCAGCAGCCCCGCTAGCGGGAGGGTCCAGTTCTTC. Its translation: CASSPASGRVQFF.

The chain uses TRBV12-2 and TRBJ1-2; TRBD1, the table's D call, lacks a check against the DNA. TRBV12-2 is a pseudogene locus. The CDR3 has 13 amino acids. DNA of the CDR3: TGTGCAAGTCGCTTCGTAGGGGTATATGGCTACACCTTC. Encoded protein: CASRFVGVYGYTF.

This rearrangement joins TRBV7-8 to TRBJ1-2, with D possibly TRBD1 on 5 matching bases. Germline CDR1 SGHVS, CDR2 FQNEAQ. The V end lost 3 bases, the J end lost 5 bases, and 19 bases lay between the germline ends. The CDR3 runs 16 residues. As DNA, the CDR3 is TGTGCCAGCAGCTTTAATGTAGAGACAGTGGGATATGGCTACACCTTC. Protein: CASSFNVETVGYGYTF.

The gene calls are TRBV2 and TRBJ1-1; D might be TRBD1 (6 bases). This CDR3 is 16 amino acids long. Germline CDR1 and CDR2: SNHLY and FYNNEI. With 5 bases removed from V and 0 bases from J, the gap between germline ends came to 16 bases. CDR3 nucleotides: TGTGCCAGCAGTTTGCGACAGGATACAATGAACACTGAAGCTTTCTTT. Translation: CASSLRQDTMNTEAFF.

V and J are TRBV27 and TRBJ2-2; D uncertain. This CDR3 has 13 amino acids. V dropped 3 bases and J dropped 4 bases, with 6 bases sitting between them. Germline CDR1 reads MNHEY; CDR2 reads SMNVEV (reference sequence). The CDR3 DNA reads as TGTGCCAGCAGTTTCTCCTCCACCGGGGAGCTGTTTTTT. Its translation: CASSFSSTGELFF.

This clone was picked up a small number of times. The chain carries TRBV19 and TRBJ2-3; 8 bases match TRBD1. The V and J ends lost 5 bases and 1 base, in that order; junction bases with no gene match: 5. Germline CDR1 LNHDA, CDR2 SQIVND (reference sequence). CDR3 length: 15 residues. CDR3 bases: TGTGCCAGTAGTCCAGGACAGGGACGCACAGATACGCAGTATTTT. It yields the protein CASSPGQGRTDTQYF.

The chain couples TRBV4-1 to TRBJ1-4, with unresolved D. This CDR3 is built from 13 residues. Germline CDR1 and CDR2: MGHRA and YSYEKL. The V end lost 2 bases, the J end lost 6 bases, and 7 bases lay between the germline ends. CDR3 sequence (DNA): TGCGCCAGCAGCCAATGGAGGTATGAAAAACTGTTTTTT. This sequence encodes CASSQWRYEKLFF.

The chain employs TRBV29-1 and TRBJ2-1; a possible D gene is TRBD2 (6 bases). This CDR3 contains 15 residues. V lost 3 bases, J lost 7 bases, and 19 bases lay in between. The germline CDR1 and CDR2 sequences are SQVTM and ANQGSEA. CDR3 bases: TGCAGCGTTGACGTGGCAGGGCGGGGCGGGAATGAGCAGTTCTTC. Protein: CSVDVAGRGGNEQFF.

This chain joins TRBV9 and TRBJ2-1; 9 bases are a match to TRBD2. The CDR3 consists of 17 residues. V lost 0 bases and J lost 2; bases outside the gene matches: 6. The germline CDR1 and CDR2 sequences are SGDLS and YYNGEE. This chain's CDR3 is CASSVAGGRAPYNEQFF. The CDR3 nucleotides are TGTGCCAGCAGCGTAGCTGGCGGGAGGGCCCCCTACAATGAGCAGTTCTTC. Supplemented by reference TRBV9 and TRBJ2-1, the full variable domain reads DSGVTQTPKHLITATGQRVTLRCSPRSGDLSVYWYQQSLDQGLQFLIQYYNGEERAKGNILERFSAQQFPDLHSELNLSSLELGDSALYFCASSVAGGRAPYNEQFFGPGTRLTVL.

This sequence joins TRBV5-1 and TRBJ2-5, with TRBD2 matching over 15 bases. The CDR3 totals 18 residues. V gave up 3 bases and J gave up 1 base; unmatched junction bases: 7. Germline values: CDR1 SGHRS, CDR2 YFSETQ. CDR3 DNA sequence: TGCGCCAGCAGCTGGGGACTAGCGGGAGGATCTGGCCAAGAGACCCAGTACTTC. This codes for CASSWGLAGGSGQETQYF.

V is TRBV27 and J is TRBJ2-7; D remains unclear. CDR3 length: 13 amino acids. Germline CDR1 reads MNHEY; CDR2 reads SMNVEV (reference sequence). Between the trimmed V and J ends, which lost 6 bases and 3 bases, there was a span of 12 bases. The CDR3 sequence is CASSGLRGYEQYF. In nucleotides, the CDR3 is TGTGCCAGCAGCGGCCTGAGAGGCTACGAGCAGTACTTC.

The sample holds a few counts of this clone. CDR3 DNA: TGCAGCGTTGACAGGGGGGCCCCTTCATCCAACACTGAAGCTTTCTTT. Protein sequence: CSVDRGAPSSNTEAFF. This chain joins TRBV29-1 and TRBJ1-1; TRBD1 matches 7 bases. Looked up from germline, CDR1 is SQVTM and CDR2 is ANQGSEA. CDR3 length: 16 amino acids. The trim removed 3 bases at V and 2 bases at J, leaving 12 bases unmatched.

This clone is a singleton in its sample. J is TRBJ2-1 and V is TRBV5-4; 9 bases line up with TRBD1. This CDR3 comprises 15 residues. V dropped 3 bases and J dropped 6; count of bases not matched to a gene: 7. From germline, CDR1 is SGHNT and CDR2 YYREEE (reference sequence). As DNA, the CDR3 is TGTGCCAGCAGCTCACCGGGACAGGGCCGCAATGAGCAGTTCTTC. Translated, it gives CASSSPGQGRNEQFF.